This T cell receptor beta chain emerged from a study of blood T cell repertoires in COVID-19 (dated by TCRdb to about 2020). For the wider study: Samples from collaborators originated in the United States, Italy and Spain and spanned both the acute and convalescent phases of COVID-19. The prospective study material was composed of cDNA or gDNA derived from T cells, B-cell-depleted T cells, or PBMCs. Deeply sampled blood TCRbeta repertoires from subjects exposed to, actively infected with, or recovered from COVID-19 were included in the dataset. The repertoires were made available in a free public database intended to serve as a resource for research on the immune response to SARS-CoV-2. The samples were drawn from the first 160 participants of the ongoing ImmuneRACE study and from about 1,200 subjects provided by 6 global collaborators. Sample metadata almost always included a de-identified subject ID, COVID-19 status, age in years and sex. Where available, HLA class I and class II types were obtained from metadata supplied by the sample provider rather than from assay-based typing.

The immunoSEQ Assay, a bias-controlled multiplex PCR, was used to amplify TCRbeta CDR3 regions from genomic DNA. On the study's bioinformatics: The number of nucleated cells in each sample was estimated by amplification of reference gene primers within the assay. To quantify the absolute abundance of each unique TCRbeta CDR3 rearrangement, sequence reads were collapsed and filtered. For each sample, productive Simpson clonality was calculated by taking the square root of Simpson's diversity index across productive rearrangements. The table comes from immuneACCESS by way of TCRdb, which keeps in-frame sequences with V and J called. Part of the clones is missing from these tables; in studies checked, under half for an unresolved V gene and the rest for unknown reasons. D and trimming come from the DNA, and the V and J calls and clone size come from that table. The sample includes more than 300,000 clones, with 92% observed a single time. The ten largest clonotypes hold about 18% of the sample.

As concerns this clone: Its antigen remains undetermined. It has no much larger one-base neighbor in the sample; base qualities were not kept.

Participants in the prospective study were enrolled through a virtual design, were aged roughly 18 to 95 years, and lived in roughly 26 United States geographic areas. To assign participants to cohorts, the prospective study relied on clinical history that participants themselves reported in a screening survey and a study questionnaire. Recovered participants in ImmuneRACE Cohort 3 were defined by two consecutive negative NP/OP PCR tests, clearance by a healthcare professional, or resolution of symptoms. Each participant in the prospective study had whole blood, serum and a nasopharyngeal or oropharyngeal swab collected by mobile phlebotomists. Additional blood draws and questionnaires over an approximately 2-month period could optionally be provided by prospective study participants. Blood samples from the prospective study were shipped frozen or at room temperature prior to DNA extraction. The paper's findings and limits, for the study overall: How much clinical and demographic metadata was included differed by source and by participant, and the metadata was provided uncurated.

The CDR3, from cysteine to phenylalanine, totals 17 residues. The kept DNA is CDR3 alone, 51 bases in frame from the first base. V sheds 3 bases and J sheds 0 bases, leaving 17 bases between their ends. For CDR1 and CDR2, the germline V gene lists MDHEN and SYDVKM. Sequenced input: PBMCs or T cells enriched from blood (not recorded which). The rearranged chain carries TRBV28 and TRBJ1-1; TRBD1 is possibly the D segment (6 matching bases). This receptor was obtained from a woman under 40 who had recovered from COVID-19. The CDR3 in this case is CASSFWQGKKVNTEAFF. In nucleotide form, the sequence is TGTGCCAGCAGTTTCTGGCAGGGGAAAAAGGTGAACACTGAAGCTTTCTTT.